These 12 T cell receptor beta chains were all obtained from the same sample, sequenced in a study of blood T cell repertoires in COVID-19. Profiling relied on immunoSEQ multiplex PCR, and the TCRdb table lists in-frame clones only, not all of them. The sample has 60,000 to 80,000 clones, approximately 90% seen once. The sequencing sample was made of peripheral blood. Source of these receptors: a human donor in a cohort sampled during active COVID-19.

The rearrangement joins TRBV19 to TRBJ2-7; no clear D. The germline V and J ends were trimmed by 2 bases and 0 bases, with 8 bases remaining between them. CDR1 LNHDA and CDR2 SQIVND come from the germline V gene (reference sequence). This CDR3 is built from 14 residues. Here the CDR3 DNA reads TGTGCCAGTAGTATATTTGCGGCCTCCTACGAGCAGTACTTC. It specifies CASSIFAASYEQYF.

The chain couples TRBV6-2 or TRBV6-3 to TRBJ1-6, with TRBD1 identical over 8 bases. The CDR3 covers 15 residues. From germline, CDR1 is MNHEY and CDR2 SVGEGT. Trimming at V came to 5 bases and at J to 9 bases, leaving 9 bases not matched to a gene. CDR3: CASSARTGLISPLHF. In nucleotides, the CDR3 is TGTGCCAGCAGTGCCCGGACAGGGCTTATTTCACCCCTCCACTTT.

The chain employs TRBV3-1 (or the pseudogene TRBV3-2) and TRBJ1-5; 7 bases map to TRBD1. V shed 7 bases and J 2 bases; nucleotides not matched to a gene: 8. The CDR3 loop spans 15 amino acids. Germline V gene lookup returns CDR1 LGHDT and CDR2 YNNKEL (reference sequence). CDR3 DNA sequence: TGTGCCAGCAATCAGGGGGAGAGAGGCAATCAGCCCCAGCATTTT. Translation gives CASNQGERGNQPQHF.

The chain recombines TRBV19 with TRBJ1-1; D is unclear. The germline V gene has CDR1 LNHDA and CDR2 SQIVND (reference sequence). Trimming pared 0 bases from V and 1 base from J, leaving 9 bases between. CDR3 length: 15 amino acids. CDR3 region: CASSIDSAGNTEAFF. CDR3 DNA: TGTGCCAGTAGTATAGATTCCGCAGGGAACACTGAAGCTTTCTTT.

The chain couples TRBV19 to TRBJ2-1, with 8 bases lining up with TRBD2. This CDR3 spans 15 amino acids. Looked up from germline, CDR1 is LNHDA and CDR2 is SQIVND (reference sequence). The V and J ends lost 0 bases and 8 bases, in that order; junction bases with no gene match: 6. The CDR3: CASSIERGGPDEQFF. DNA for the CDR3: TGTGCCAGTAGTATAGAACGGGGGGGCCCGGATGAGCAGTTCTTC. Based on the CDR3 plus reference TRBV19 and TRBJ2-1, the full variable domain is DGGITQSPKYLFRKEGQNVTLSCEQNLNHDAMYWYRQDPGQGLRLIYYSQIVNDFQKGDIAEGYSVSREKKESFPLTVTSAQKNPTAFYLCASSIERGGPDEQFFGPGTRLTVL.

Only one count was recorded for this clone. In nucleotides, the CDR3 is TGTGCCAGTACGATTGGGACAGGCCTCTACAATGAGCAGTTCTTC. This encodes CASTIGTGLYNEQFF. The chain employs TRBV19 and TRBJ2-1; 8 nucleotides line up with TRBD1. Per germline, CDR1 LNHDA and CDR2 SQIVND (reference sequence). V shed 7 bases, J shed 3 bases, and the junction held 8 bases outside the gene matches. The CDR3 consists of 15 residues.

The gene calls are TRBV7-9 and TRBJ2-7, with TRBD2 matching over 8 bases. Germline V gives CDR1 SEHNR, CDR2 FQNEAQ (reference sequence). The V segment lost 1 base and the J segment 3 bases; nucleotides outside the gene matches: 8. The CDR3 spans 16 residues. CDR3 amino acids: CASSLGGISGDYEQYF. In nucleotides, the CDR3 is TGTGCCAGCAGCTTAGGTGGGATTAGCGGGGACTACGAGCAGTACTTC. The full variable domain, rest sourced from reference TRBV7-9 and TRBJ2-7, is DTGVSQNPRHKITKRGQNVTFRCDPISEHNRLYWYRQTLGQGPEFLTYFQNEAQLEKSRLLSDRFSAERPKGSFSTLEIQRTEQGDSAMYLCASSLGGISGDYEQYFGPGTRLTVT.

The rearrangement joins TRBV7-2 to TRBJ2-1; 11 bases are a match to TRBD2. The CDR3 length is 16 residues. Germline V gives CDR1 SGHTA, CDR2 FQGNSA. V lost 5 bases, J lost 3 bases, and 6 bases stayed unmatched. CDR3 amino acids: CASSLLSGGVYNEQFF. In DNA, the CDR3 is TGTGCCAGCAGCCTTCTTAGCGGGGGGGTCTACAATGAGCAGTTCTTC.

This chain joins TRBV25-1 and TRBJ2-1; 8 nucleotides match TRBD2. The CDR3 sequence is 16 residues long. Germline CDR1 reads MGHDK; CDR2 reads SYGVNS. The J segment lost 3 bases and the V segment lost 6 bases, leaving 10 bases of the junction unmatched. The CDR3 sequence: CASSPPRGGVYNEQFF. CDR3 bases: TGTGCCAGCAGCCCCCCTCGGGGGGGCGTCTACAATGAGCAGTTCTTC.

CDR3 DNA: TGCGCCAGCAGTGTCGGACAGTCCTCCTACGAGCAGTACTTC. This sequence encodes CASSVGQSSYEQYF. V gene TRBV10-2 combines with J gene TRBJ2-7, with D possibly TRBD1 on 6 matching bases. Germline V CDR1 and CDR2: WSHSY, SAAADI. The CDR3 runs to 14 residues. The V and J ends lost 4 bases and 0 bases respectively, with 10 bases between them.

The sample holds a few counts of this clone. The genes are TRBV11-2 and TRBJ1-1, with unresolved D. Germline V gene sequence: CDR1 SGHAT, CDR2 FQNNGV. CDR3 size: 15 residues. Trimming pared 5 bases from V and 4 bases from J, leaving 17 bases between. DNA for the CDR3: TGTGCCAGCAGCCTAGGGAGCGGACGTGGCACTGAAGCTTTCTTT. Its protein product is CASSLGSGRGTEAFF. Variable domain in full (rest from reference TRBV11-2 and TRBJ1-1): EAGVAQSPRYKIIEKRQSVAFWCNPISGHATLYWYQQILGQGPKLLIQFQNNGVVDDSQLPKDRFSAERLKGVDSTLKIQPAKLEDSAVYLCASSLGSGRGTEAFFGQGTRLTVV.

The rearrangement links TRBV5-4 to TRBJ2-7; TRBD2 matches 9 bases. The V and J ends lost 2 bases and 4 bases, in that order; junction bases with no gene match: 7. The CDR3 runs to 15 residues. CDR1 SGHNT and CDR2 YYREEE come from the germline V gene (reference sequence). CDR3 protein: CASSFAGGGVYEQYF. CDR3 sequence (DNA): TGTGCCAGCAGCTTTGCGGGAGGGGGTGTATACGAGCAGTACTTC.